This entry lists 5 T cell receptor beta chains sequenced from one sample in a study of vaccination and CD4 T cells after COVID-19. Antigens of these TCRs are unknown. Cultured CD4+ T cells had their DNA profiled by the Oncomine TCR Beta short-read assay. TCRdb re-called the PCR reads with MiXCR, one entry per CDR3 protein. Of 15,000 to 20,000 distinct CDR3 sequences listed, 45% to 50% are singletons. Treatment given: roughly nine-day PBMC culture with coronavirus spike peptide pools or control peptides (ViraFEST assay). Sequenced material: CD4+ T cells from blood, cultured in vitro, taken before SARS-CoV-2 vaccination. Receptor source: a human donor who received a COVID-19 vaccine.

V gene TRBV19 combines with J gene TRBJ2-3, with 8 nucleotides matching TRBD1. In germline, CDR1 is LNHDA, CDR2 SQIVND (reference sequence). V shed 7 bases and J 2 bases; nucleotides not matched to a gene: 8. The CDR3 has 15 residues. CDR3 in DNA: TGTGCCAGTAACCGCGTGGACAGGGACACAGATACGCAGTATTTT. Translating gives CASNRVDRDTDTQYF.

The V and J genes are TRBV12-3 or TRBV12-4 and TRBJ2-3; 11 nucleotides align to TRBD2. Trimming took 2 bases from V and 5 from J; bases not matched to a gene: 6. The CDR3 extends over 16 amino acids. The CDR3 DNA is TGTGCCAGCAGTTTAAGTCTAGCGGGGGGAGGAGATACGCAGTATTTT. It translates to CASSLSLAGGGDTQYF.

The genes are TRBV6-1 and TRBJ2-1; 10 bases line up with TRBD2. The length of the CDR3 is 15 residues. V gave up 4 bases and J gave up 5 bases; unmatched junction bases: 5. CDR1 and CDR2 from the germline V gene are MNHNS and SASEGT. Written as DNA, the CDR3 is TGTGCCAGCAGTGGGTTAGCGGGGGGAAACAATGAGCAGTTCTTC. Translating it yields CASSGLAGGNNEQFF.

V usage is TRBV15 and J usage is TRBJ2-5; 10 nucleotides match TRBD1. J was trimmed by 5 bases and V by 3 bases; bases with no gene match: 3. The CDR3 runs to 14 residues. Germline assignment: CDR1 LNHNV and CDR2 YYDKDF (reference sequence). This CDR3 is CATSRDRGSETQYF. The CDR3, as DNA: TGTGCCACCAGCAGGGACAGGGGGTCGGAGACCCAGTACTTC.

The chain joins TRBV19 to TRBJ2-6; D gene unclear. The germline V gene has CDR1 LNHDA and CDR2 SQIVND (reference sequence). The ends were cut back, 3 bases at V and 4 bases at J, with 10 bases in the middle. The CDR3 loop spans 15 amino acids. The CDR3 reads CASSMAATGANVLTF. As DNA, the CDR3 is TGTGCCAGTAGTATGGCGGCCACCGGGGCCAACGTCCTGACTTTC. Using reference TRBV19 and TRBJ2-6 for the parts outside the CDR3, the full variable domain is DGGITQSPKYLFRKEGQNVTLSCEQNLNHDAMYWYRQDPGQGLRLIYYSQIVNDFQKGDIAEGYSVSREKKESFPLTVTSAQKNPTAFYLCASSMAATGANVLTFGAGSRLTVL.